Below, 2 T cell receptor beta chains from the same sample are listed, as sequenced in a study of cytomegalovirus exposure and HLA in healthy donors (dated 2017 in TCRdb). Library generation was performed with the immunoSEQ multiplex PCR assay. For the multiplex PCR, a mixture combining 60 forward primers for TCR Vbeta segments and 13 reverse primers for TCR Jbeta segments was used. What TCRdb holds here is the immuneACCESS table cut down to in-frame rearrangements. Part of the clones is not present; checked against another copy, under half of the missing clones reflect an unresolved V gene, and the others are unexplained. This sample is represented by 100,000 to 150,000 clones; about 78% of them were singletons. The ten largest clones take up more than 1% of the sample. The sample consisted of PBMCs. The receptors derive from a female donor in good health and CMV-seronegative.

The chain carries TRBV19 and TRBJ1-2; 7 positions agree with TRBD1. Germline V gene sequence: CDR1 LNHDA, CDR2 SQIVND (reference sequence). The CDR3 runs 14 residues. With V trimmed by 5 bases and J by 4 bases, 7 bases remained unmatched. The CDR3 nucleotides read TGTGCCAGTAGTGGGGACAGTGGCCTCTATGGCTACACCTTC. Translating gives CASSGDSGLYGYTF.

This clone was seen only a few times. V gene TRBV2 combines with J gene TRBJ2-5; TRBD1 is a possible D gene (6 bases). V lost 7 bases and J lost 1, with 16 bases in between. The CDR3 sequence is 15 residues long. Looked up from germline, CDR1 is SNHLY and CDR2 is FYNNEI. The CDR3 region is CASTDDGQSQETQYF. The CDR3 DNA sequence: TGTGCCAGCACCGACGACGGACAGTCCCAAGAGACCCAGTACTTC.